The T cell receptor beta chain under discussion was sequenced for a study of regulatory and conventional T cells in RAG deficiency. Clones were read by immunoSEQ multiplex PCR, and TCRdb kept only the in-frame ones, dropping some. Seen here are 34,000 or so clones, around 91% observed once, and the top ten hold roughly 13%. V shed 6 bases and J shed 3 bases, with 12 bases lying between them. Germline V gene sequence: CDR1 MDHEN, CDR2 SYDVKM. This CDR3 is 13 amino acids long. This sample also belongs to another study, concerning regulatory T cells. From that paper: Amplification used 52 TRBV primers and 13 TRBJ primers.

The TCR comes from a human donor in good health. This chain connects TRBV28 to TRBJ2-7, with a weak D call TRBD1 (6 bases). Sequenced sample: CD8+ T cells sorted from blood. CDR3 protein: CASRGRDNYEQYF. CDR3 DNA sequence: TGTGCCAGCAGAGGCCGGGACAACTACGAGCAGTACTTC.